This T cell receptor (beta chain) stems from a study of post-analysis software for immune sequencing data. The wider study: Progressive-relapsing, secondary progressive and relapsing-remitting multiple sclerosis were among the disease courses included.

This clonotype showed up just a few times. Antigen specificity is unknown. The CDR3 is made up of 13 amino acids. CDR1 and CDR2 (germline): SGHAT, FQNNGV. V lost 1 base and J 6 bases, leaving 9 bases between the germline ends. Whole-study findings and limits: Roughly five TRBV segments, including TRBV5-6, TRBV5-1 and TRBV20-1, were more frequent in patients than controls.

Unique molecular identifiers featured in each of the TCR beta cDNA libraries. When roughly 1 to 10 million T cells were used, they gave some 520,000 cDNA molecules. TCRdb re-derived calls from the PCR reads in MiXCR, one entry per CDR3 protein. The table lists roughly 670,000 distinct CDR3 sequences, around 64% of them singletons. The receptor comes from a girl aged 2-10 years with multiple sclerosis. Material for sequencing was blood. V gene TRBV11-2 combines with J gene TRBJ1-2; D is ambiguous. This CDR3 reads CASSLGPADGYTF. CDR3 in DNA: TGTGCCAGCAGCTTAGGACCAGCCGATGGCTACACCTTC.